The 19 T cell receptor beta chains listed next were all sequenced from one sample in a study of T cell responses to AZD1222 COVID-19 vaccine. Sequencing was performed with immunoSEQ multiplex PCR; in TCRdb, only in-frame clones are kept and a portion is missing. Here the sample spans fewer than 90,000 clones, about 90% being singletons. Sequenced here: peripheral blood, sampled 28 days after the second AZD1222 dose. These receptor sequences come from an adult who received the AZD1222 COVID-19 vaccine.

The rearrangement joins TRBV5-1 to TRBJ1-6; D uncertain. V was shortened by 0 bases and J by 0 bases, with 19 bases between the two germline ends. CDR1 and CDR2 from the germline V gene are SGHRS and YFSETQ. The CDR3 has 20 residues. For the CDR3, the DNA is TGCGCCAGCAGCTTGGCCCCGGGGATCACCCTTGGCTCCTATAATTCACCCCTCCACTTT. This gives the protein CASSLAPGITLGSYNSPLHF.

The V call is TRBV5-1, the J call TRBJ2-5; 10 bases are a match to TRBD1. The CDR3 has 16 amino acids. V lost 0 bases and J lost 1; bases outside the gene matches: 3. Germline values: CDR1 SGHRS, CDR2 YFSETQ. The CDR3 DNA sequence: TGCGCCAGCAGCTTGGGGGGACAGGGGCCCCAAGAGACCCAGTACTTC. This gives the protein CASSLGGQGPQETQYF.

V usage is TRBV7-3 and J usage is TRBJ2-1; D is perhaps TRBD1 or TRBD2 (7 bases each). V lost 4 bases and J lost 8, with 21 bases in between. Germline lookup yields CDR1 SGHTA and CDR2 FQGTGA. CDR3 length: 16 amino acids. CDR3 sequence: CASSSHQGEGLDEQFF. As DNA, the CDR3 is TGTGCCAGCAGCTCCCACCAGGGGGAGGGCCTGGATGAGCAGTTCTTC. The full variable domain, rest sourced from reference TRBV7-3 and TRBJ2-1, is GAGVSQTPSNKVTEKGKYVELRCDPISGHTALYWYRQSLGQGPEFLIYFQGTGAADDSGLPNDRFFAVRPEGSVSTLKIQRTERGDSAVYLCASSSHQGEGLDEQFFGPGTRLTVL.

The CDR3 loop reads CASSTRDRGNNQPQHF. CDR3 in DNA: TGTGCCAGCAGCACCCGGGACAGGGGAAACAATCAGCCCCAGCATTTT. The chain uses TRBV7-3 and TRBJ1-5; 10 nucleotides line up with TRBD1. This CDR3 is built from 16 residues. Germline values: CDR1 SGHTA, CDR2 FQGTGA. The V and J ends lost 5 bases and 3 bases, in that order; junction bases with no gene match: 7.

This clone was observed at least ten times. The CDR3 loop reads CASERGQVGPQHF. The CDR3 DNA reads as TGTGCCAGTGAAAGGGGCCAAGTGGGGCCCCAGCATTTT. The chain links TRBV19 to TRBJ1-5; tentative D call: TRBD1 (5 bases). This CDR3 contains 13 residues. With 8 bases removed from V and 9 bases from J, the gap between germline ends came to 17 bases. Per the germline V gene, CDR1 is LNHDA and CDR2 is SQIVND (reference sequence). The complete variable domain, with remaining parts taken from reference TRBV19 and TRBJ1-5, reads DGGITQSPKYLFRKEGQNVTLSCEQNLNHDAMYWYRQDPGQGLRLIYYSQIVNDFQKGDIAEGYSVSREKKESFPLTVTSAQKNPTAFYLCASERGQVGPQHFGDGTRLSIL.

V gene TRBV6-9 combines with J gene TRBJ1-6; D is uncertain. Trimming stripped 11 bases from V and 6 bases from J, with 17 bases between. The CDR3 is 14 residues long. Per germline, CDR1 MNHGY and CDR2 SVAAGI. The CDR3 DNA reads TGTGCCGGGGTGACGAAAGGGCTTAATTCACCCCTCCACTTT. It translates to CAGVTKGLNSPLHF.

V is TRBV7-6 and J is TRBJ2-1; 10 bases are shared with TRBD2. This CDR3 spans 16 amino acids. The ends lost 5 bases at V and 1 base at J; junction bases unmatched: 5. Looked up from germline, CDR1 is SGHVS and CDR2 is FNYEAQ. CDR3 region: CASSTPGLASYNEQFF. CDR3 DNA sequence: TGTGCCAGCAGCACACCGGGACTAGCGTCCTACAATGAGCAGTTCTTC.

The CDR3 sequence is CASSPTGGKSYEQYF. The CDR3 coding sequence is TGTGCCAGCTCACCCACAGGGGGCAAGTCCTACGAGCAGTACTTC. V is TRBV18 and J is TRBJ2-7; TRBD1 agrees at 9 bases. The germline V gene has CDR1 KGHSH and CDR2 LQKENI. V shed 3 bases and J 1 base; nucleotides not matched to a gene: 4. CDR3 length: 15 amino acids.

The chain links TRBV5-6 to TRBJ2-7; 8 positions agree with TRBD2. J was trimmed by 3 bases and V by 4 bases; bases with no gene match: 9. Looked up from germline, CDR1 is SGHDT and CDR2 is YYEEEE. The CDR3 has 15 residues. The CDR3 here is CASSQGLEELYEQYF. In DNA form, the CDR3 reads TGTGCCAGCAGCCAGGGACTAGAGGAGCTCTACGAGCAGTACTTC.

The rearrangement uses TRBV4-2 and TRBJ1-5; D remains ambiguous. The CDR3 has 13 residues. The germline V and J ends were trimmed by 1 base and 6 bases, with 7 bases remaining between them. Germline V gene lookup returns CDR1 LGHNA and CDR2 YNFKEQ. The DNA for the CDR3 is TGTGCCAGCAGCCAAGCCGCGGGTCAGCCCCAGCATTTT. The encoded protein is CASSQAAGQPQHF.

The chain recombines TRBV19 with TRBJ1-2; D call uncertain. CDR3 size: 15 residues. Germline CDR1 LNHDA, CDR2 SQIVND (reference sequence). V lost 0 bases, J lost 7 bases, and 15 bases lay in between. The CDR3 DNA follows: TGTGCCAGTAGTATAGACGGGCGCAGACTTGGTGGCTACACCTTC. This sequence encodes CASSIDGRRLGGYTF. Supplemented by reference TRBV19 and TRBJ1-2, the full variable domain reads DGGITQSPKYLFRKEGQNVTLSCEQNLNHDAMYWYRQDPGQGLRLIYYSQIVNDFQKGDIAEGYSVSREKKESFPLTVTSAQKNPTAFYLCASSIDGRRLGGYTFGSGTRLTVV.

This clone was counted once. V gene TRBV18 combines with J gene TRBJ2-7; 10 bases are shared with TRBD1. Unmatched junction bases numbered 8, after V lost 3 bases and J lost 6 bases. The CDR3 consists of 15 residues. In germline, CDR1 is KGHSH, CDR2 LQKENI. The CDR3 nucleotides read TGTGCCAGCTCACCTGTCGACAGGGGGCGATCCGAGCAGTACTTC. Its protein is CASSPVDRGRSEQYF.

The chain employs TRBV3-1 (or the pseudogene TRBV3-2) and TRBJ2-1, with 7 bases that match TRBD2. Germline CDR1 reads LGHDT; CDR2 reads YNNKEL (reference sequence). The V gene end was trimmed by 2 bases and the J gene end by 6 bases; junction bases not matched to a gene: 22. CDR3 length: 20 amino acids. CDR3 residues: CASSQYIWRELSPRLNEQFF. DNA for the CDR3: TGTGCCAGCAGCCAATATATCTGGCGGGAGCTATCACCGAGGCTCAATGAGCAGTTCTTC.

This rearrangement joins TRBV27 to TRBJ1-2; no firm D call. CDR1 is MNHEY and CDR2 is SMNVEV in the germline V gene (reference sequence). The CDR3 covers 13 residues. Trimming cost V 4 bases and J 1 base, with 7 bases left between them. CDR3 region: CASSSALNYGYTF. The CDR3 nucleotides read TGTGCCAGCAGTTCGGCCCTTAACTATGGCTACACCTTC.

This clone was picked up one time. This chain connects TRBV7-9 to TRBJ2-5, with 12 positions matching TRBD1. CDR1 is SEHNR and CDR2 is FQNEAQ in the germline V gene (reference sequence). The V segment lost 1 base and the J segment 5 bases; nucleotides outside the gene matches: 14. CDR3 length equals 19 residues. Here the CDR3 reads CASSLDLGTGGSPRETQYF. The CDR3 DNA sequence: TGTGCCAGCAGCTTAGACTTAGGGACAGGGGGCTCCCCCAGGGAGACCCAGTACTTC.

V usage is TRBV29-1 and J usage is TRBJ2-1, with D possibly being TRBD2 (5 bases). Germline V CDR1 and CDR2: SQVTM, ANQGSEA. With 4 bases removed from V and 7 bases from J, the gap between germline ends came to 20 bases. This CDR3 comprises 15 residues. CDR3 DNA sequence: TGCAGCGTTGGGGAGAGAGGGATTCGTTTTAATGAGCAGTTCTTC. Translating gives CSVGERGIRFNEQFF.

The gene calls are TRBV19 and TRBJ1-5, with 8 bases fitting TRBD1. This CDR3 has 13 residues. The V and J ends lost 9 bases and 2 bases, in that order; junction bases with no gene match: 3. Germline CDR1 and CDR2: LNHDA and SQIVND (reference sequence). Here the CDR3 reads CASRGQGNQPQHF. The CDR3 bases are TGTGCCAGCAGGGGGCAAGGCAATCAGCCCCAGCATTTT. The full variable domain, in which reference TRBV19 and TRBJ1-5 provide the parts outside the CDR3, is DGGITQSPKYLFRKEGQNVTLSCEQNLNHDAMYWYRQDPGQGLRLIYYSQIVNDFQKGDIAEGYSVSREKKESFPLTVTSAQKNPTAFYLCASRGQGNQPQHFGDGTRLSIL.

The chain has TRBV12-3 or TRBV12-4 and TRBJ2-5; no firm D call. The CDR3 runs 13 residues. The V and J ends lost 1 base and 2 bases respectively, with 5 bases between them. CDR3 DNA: TGTGCCAGCAGTTTAGGGTGGCAAGAGACCCAGTACTTC. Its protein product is CASSLGWQETQYF.

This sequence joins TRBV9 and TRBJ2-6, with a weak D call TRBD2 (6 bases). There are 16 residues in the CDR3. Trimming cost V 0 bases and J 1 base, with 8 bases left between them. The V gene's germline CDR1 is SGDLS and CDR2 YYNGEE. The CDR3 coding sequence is TGTGCCAGCAGCGTAGGGGACTTTTCTGGGGCCAACGTCCTGACTTTC. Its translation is CASSVGDFSGANVLTF.